This TCR beta chain was captured in a study of shared clonotypes between healthy human individuals. CD45RO-negative, CCR7-selected cells formed the naive CD8 fraction, which excluded terminally differentiated effector memory CD45RA+ cells. The CDR3 has 16 residues. V lost 0 bases and J 8 bases, leaving 17 bases between the germline ends. Looked up from germline, CDR1 is SGHKS and CDR2 is YYEKEE (reference sequence). With regard to this clone: No antigen is known for it.

General study points: Generation of non-shared clonotypes was less probable than generation of clonotypes shared by all four donors.

The authors ran the assay at deep level. The DNA input per sorted-subset replicate PCR was about 190 ng, corresponding to some 27,000 T cell genomes. TCRdb's copy holds only in-frame clones and misses some; the assay was immunoSEQ multiplex PCR. The data contain about 2.1 million clones, about 93% of them singletons. The sequencing input was naive CD8+ T cells from PBMCs. The receptor was derived from a man aged 18-30 years in good health. Some clones in this sample may be carry-over from other donors' samples. The chain links TRBV5-5 to TRBJ1-4, with D possibly TRBD1 on 5 matching bases. CDR3 nucleotides: TGTGCCAGCAGCTTGGGTAGCAGGGTTGCCTTCGAAAAACTGTTTTTT. Protein sequence: CASSLGSRVAFEKLFF.